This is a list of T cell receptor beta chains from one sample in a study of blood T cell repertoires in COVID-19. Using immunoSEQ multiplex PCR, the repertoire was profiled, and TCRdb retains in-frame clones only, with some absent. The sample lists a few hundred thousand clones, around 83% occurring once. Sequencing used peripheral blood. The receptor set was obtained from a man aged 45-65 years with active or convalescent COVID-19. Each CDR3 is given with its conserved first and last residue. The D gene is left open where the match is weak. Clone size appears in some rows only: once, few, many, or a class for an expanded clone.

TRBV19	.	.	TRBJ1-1	TGTGCCAGTAGTACCGTCCGTGGCGAGGAGGCTTTCTTT	CASSTVRGEEAFF
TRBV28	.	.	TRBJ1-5	TGTGCCAGCAGTTTATTAGGTGGGCCGAATCAGCCCCAGCATTTT	CASSLLGGPNQPQHF
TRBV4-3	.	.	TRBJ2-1	TGCGCCAGCAGCCAATCGGGGGACCACCACAATGAGCAGTTCTTC	CASSQSGDHHNEQFF
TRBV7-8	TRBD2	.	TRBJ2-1	TGTGCCAGCAGCCGAGAGCGGGGGAGCTCCTACAATGAGCAGTTCTTC	CASSRERGSSYNEQFF
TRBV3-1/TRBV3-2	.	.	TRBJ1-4	TGTGCCAGCAGCCTCGCAGCAACTAATGAAAAACTGTTTTTT	CASSLAATNEKLFF
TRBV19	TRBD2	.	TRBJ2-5	TGTGCCAGTACCCCGGGACTAGCGGACCAAGAGACCCAGTACTTC	CASTPGLADQETQYF
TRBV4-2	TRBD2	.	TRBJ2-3	TGTGCCAGCAGCCAAGACGGACCGGGACTAGCAGATACGCAGTATTTT	CASSQDGPGLADTQYF
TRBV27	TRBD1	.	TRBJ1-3	TGTGCCAGCAGTCGGACAGGGGCGGGTGGTGGAAACACCATATATTTT	CASSRTGAGGGNTIYF
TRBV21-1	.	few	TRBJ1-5	TGTGCCAGCAGCACGACACCGGGACAGGACAATCAGCCCCAGCATTTT	CASSTTPGQDNQPQHF
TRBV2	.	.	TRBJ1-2	TGTGCCAGCAGTGAAGAGGGGCAAGGCACCTTC	CASSEEGQGTF
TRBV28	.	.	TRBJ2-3	TGTGCCAGCAGTTTCTCGGGAGAGGGCACAGATACGCAGTATTTT	CASSFSGEGTDTQYF
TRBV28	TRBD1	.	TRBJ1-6	TGTGCCAGCAGCTCTCCGGGACAGGGATATTCACCCCTCCACTTT	CASSSPGQGYSPLHF
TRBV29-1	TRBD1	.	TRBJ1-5	TGCAGCGTCGCTGGGACAGGAATCGGTAGCAATCAGCCCCAGCATTTT	CSVAGTGIGSNQPQHF
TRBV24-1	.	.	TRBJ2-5	TGTGCCACCAGGGTAAAGAGTCGTGAGACCCAGTACTTC	CATRVKSRETQYF
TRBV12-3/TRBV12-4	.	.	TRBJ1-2	TGTGCCAGCAGTTTCTCTAACTATGGCTACACCTTC	CASSFSNYGYTF
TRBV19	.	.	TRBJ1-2	TGTGCCAGTAGTATCACTGGGGCACACGCTAACTATGGCTACACCTTC	CASSITGAHANYGYTF
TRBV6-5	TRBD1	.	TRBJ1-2	TGTGCCAGCAGGACGAGACAGGGGGGGAACTATGGCTACACCTTC	CASRTRQGGNYGYTF
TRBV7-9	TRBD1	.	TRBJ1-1	TGTGCCAGCAGCTGGGGACAGGCGGACACTGAAGCTTTCTTT	CASSWGQADTEAFF
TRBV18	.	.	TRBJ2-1	TGTGCCAGCTCACACATGGGGGGAAACTACAATGAGCAGTTCTTC	CASSHMGGNYNEQFF
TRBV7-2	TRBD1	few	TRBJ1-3	TGTGCCAGCAGGTCAGGGGGGACATTCGCTGGAAACACCATATATTTT	CASRSGGTFAGNTIYF